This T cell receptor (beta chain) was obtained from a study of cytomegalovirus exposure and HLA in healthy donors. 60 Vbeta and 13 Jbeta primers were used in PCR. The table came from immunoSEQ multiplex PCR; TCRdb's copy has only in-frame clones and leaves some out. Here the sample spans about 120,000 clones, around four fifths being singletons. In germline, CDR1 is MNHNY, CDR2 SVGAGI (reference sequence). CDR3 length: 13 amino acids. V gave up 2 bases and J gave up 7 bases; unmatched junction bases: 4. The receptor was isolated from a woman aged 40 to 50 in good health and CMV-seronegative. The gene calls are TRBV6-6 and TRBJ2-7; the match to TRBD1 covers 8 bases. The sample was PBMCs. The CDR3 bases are TGTGCCAGCAGTTACCCGACAGGGGATGAGCAGTACTTC. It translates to CASSYPTGDEQYF.